This is a list of T cell receptor beta chains from one sample in a study of OX40 agonist ivuxolimab in advanced cancers. Profiling relied on immunoSEQ multiplex PCR, and the TCRdb table lists in-frame clones only, not all of them. The sample holds some 21,000 clones; roughly 89% are singletons and the top ten take about 50%. The material was CD4+ or CD8+ T cells sorted from blood, obtained in a trial of the OX40 agonist ivuxolimab. These receptors came from an adult with an advanced solid tumor such as melanoma, head and neck, liver or kidney cancer. The CDR3 runs from the conserved cysteine through the conserved F or W. The order of the fields is J gene, V gene, clone size, CDR3 length, CDR3 protein. Where a row states a size, it is once, few, many or the class of an expanded clone; other rows omit it.

J gene: TRBJ2-1; V gene: TRBV5-1; clone size: medium-sized; CDR3 length: 15; CDR3 protein: CASRWGSYTNNEQFF
J gene: TRBJ2-5; V gene: TRBV7-3; clone size: -; CDR3 length: 15; CDR3 protein: CASSVGHHEGETQYF
J gene: TRBJ1-1; V gene: TRBV19; clone size: -; CDR3 length: 14; CDR3 protein: CASSSGARGTEAFF
J gene: TRBJ2-1; V gene: TRBV30; clone size: once; CDR3 length: 14; CDR3 protein: CAWSVGRGGNEQFF
J gene: TRBJ2-7; V gene: TRBV11-3; clone size: -; CDR3 length: 11; CDR3 protein: CASSSAYEQYF
J gene: TRBJ2-7; V gene: TRBV7-9; clone size: -; CDR3 length: 12; CDR3 protein: CASSRTSDEQYF
J gene: TRBJ1-5; V gene: TRBV28; clone size: -; CDR3 length: 14; CDR3 protein: CASSPDRRNQPQHF
J gene: TRBJ2-3; V gene: TRBV13; clone size: -; CDR3 length: 17; CDR3 protein: CASSLGLAGSSTDTQYF
J gene: TRBJ2-3; V gene: TRBV7-8; clone size: once; CDR3 length: 17; CDR3 protein: CASSPYHLAGGLDTQYF
J gene: TRBJ2-1; V gene: TRBV7-6; clone size: -; CDR3 length: 15; CDR3 protein: CASSTGTISYNEQFF
J gene: TRBJ2-1; V gene: TRBV29-1; clone size: once; CDR3 length: 15; CDR3 protein: CSVETGTGAHNEQFF